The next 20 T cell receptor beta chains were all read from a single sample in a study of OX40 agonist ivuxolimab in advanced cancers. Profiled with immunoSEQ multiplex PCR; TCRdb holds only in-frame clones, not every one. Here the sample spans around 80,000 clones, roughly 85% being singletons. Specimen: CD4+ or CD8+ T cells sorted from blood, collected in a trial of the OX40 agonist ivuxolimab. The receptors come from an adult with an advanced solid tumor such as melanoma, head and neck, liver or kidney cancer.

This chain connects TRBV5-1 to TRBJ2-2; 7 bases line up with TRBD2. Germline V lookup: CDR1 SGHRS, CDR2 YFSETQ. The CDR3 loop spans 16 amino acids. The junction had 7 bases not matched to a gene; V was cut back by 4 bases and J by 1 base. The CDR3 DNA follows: TGCGCCAGCAGCCCCGTGACTAGCTTGAACACCGGGGAGCTGTTTTTT. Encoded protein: CASSPVTSLNTGELFF.

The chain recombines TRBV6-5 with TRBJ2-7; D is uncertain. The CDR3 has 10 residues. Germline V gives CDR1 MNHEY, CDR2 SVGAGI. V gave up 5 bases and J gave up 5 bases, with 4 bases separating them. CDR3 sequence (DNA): TGTGCCAGCAGTGCCCACGAGCAGTACTTC. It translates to CASSAHEQYF.

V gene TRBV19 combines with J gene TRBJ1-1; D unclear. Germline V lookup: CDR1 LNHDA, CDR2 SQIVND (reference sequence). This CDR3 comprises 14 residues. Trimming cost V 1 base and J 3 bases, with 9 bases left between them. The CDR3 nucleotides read TGTGCCAGTAGTATAGGTAGCGGGGACACTGAAGCTTTCTTT. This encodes CASSIGSGDTEAFF.

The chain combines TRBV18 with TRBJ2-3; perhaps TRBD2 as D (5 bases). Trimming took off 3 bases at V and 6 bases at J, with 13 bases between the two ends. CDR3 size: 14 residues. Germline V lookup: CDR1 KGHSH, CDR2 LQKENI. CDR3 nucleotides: TGTGCCAGCTCACCGCCGACTAAAGGGGATACGCAGTATTTT. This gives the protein CASSPPTKGDTQYF.

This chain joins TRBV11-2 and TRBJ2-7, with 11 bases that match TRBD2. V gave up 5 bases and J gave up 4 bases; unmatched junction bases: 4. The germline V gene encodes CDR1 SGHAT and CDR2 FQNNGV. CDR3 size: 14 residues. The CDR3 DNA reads TGTGCCAGCAGCCGTAGCGGGAGGGTGTACGAGCAGTACTTC. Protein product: CASSRSGRVYEQYF.

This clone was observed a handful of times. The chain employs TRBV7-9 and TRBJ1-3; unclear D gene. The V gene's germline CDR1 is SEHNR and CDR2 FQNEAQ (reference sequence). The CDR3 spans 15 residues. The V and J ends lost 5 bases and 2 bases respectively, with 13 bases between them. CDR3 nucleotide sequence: TGTGCCAGCAGCCCCGGTAAACCTGCTGGAAACACCATATATTTT. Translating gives CASSPGKPAGNTIYF.

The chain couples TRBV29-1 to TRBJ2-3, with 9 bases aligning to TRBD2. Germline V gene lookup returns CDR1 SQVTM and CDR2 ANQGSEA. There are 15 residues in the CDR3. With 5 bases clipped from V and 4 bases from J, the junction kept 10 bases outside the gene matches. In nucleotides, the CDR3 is TGCAGCGTTCCCCAGCAGCGGGGGGCTGCAGATACGCAGTATTTT. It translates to CSVPQQRGAADTQYF.

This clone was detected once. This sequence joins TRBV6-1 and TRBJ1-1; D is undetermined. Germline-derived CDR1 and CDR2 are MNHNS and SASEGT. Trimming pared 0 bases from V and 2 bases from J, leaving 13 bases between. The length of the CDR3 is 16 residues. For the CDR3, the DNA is TGTGCCAGCAGTGAAGCTAGGACCTATACTAACACTGAAGCTTTCTTT. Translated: CASSEARTYTNTEAFF.

CDR3 amino acids: CASSGAGLGEQFF. The CDR3 DNA follows: TGTGCCAGCAGCGGGGCGGGCCTAGGAGAGCAGTTCTTC. This sequence joins TRBV9 and TRBJ2-1; maybe TRBD2 (5 bases). V was pared by 3 bases and J by 10 bases, with 14 bases between. CDR1 is SGDLS and CDR2 is YYNGEE in the germline V gene. The CDR3 has 13 residues.

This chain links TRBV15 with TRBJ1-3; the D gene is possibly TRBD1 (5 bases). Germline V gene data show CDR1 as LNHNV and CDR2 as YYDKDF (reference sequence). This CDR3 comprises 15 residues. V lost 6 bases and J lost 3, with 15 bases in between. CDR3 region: CATSDGTPGGNTIYF. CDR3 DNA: TGTGCCACCAGTGATGGGACCCCGGGTGGAAACACCATATATTTT.

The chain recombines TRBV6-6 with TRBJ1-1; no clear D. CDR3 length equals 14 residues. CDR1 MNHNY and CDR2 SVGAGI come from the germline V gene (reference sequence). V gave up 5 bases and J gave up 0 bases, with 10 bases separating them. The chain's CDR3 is CASSPTEVNTEAFF. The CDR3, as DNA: TGTGCCAGCAGTCCCACAGAGGTGAACACTGAAGCTTTCTTT.

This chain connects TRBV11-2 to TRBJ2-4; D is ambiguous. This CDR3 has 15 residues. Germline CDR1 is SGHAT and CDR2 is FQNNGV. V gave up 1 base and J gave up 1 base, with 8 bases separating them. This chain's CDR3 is CASSLGAVAKNIQYF. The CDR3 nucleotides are TGTGCCAGCAGCTTAGGGGCTGTTGCCAAAAACATTCAGTACTTC.

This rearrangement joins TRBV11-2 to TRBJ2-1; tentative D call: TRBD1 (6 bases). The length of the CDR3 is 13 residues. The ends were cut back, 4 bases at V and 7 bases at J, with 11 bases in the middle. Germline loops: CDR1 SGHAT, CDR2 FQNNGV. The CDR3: CASSSGQPNEQFF. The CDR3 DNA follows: TGTGCCAGCAGCTCCGGACAGCCAAATGAGCAGTTCTTC.

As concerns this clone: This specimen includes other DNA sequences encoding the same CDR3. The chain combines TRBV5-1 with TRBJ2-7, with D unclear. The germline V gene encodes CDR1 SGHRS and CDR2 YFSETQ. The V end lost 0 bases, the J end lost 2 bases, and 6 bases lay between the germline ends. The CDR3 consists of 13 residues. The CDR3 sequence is CASSLGSTYEQYF. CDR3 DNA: TGCGCCAGCAGCTTGGGATCTACCTACGAGCAGTACTTC.

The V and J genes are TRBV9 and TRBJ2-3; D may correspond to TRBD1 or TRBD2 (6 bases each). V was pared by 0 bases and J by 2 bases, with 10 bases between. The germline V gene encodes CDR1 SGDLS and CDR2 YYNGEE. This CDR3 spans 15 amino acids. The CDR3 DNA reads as TGTGCCAGCAGCGTAGAGGGGGGCCCCACAGATACGCAGTATTTT. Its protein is CASSVEGGPTDTQYF.

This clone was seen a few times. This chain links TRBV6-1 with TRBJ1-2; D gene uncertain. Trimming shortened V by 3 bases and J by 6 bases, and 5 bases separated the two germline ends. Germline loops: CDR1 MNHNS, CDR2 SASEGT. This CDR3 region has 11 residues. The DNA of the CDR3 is TGTGCCAGCAGTGACAACCATGGCTACACCTTC. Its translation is CASSDNHGYTF.

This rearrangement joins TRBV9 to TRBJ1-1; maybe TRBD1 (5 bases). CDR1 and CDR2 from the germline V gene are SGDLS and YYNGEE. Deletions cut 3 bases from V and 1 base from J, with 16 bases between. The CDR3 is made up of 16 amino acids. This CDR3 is CASSALAGVSNTEAFF. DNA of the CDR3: TGTGCCAGCAGCGCCCTAGCGGGGGTTTCGAACACTGAAGCTTTCTTT.

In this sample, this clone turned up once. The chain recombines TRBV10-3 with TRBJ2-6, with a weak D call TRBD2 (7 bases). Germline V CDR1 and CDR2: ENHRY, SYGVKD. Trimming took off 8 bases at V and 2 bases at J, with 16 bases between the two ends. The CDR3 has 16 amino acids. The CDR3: CAIWEGVGTGANVLTF. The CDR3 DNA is TGTGCCATCTGGGAGGGGGTCGGGACTGGGGCCAACGTCCTGACTTTC.

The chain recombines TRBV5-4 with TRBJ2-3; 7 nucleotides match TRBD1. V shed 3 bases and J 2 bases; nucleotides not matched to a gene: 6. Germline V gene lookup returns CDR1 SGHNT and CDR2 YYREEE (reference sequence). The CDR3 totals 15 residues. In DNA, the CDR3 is TGTGCCAGCAGCTCACGGACAGGTCTCACAGATACGCAGTATTTT. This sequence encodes CASSSRTGLTDTQYF.

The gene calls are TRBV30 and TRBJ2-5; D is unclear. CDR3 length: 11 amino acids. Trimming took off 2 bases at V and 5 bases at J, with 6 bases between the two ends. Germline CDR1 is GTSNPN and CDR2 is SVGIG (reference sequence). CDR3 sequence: CAWSLRETQYF. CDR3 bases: TGTGCCTGGAGTCTGAGGGAGACCCAGTACTTC.